This T cell receptor (beta chain) was found in a study of blood T cell repertoires in COVID-19 (TCRdb year 2020). About the investigation overall: Collaborator samples came from the United States, Italy and Spain and covered acute and convalescent phases of COVID-19. The dataset comprised deeply sampled blood TCRbeta repertoires from subjects exposed to, actively infected with, or recovered from COVID-19. The repertoires were released in a freely available public database intended as a resource for research on the immune response to SARS-CoV-2. The prospective study material was composed of cDNA or gDNA derived from T cells, B-cell-depleted T cells, or PBMCs. Samples were obtained from the ongoing ImmuneRACE study (first 160 participants) and from about 1,300 subjects provided by 6 global collaborators. Where HLA class I and class II types were available, the types were taken from metadata supplied by the sample provider, not from assay-based typing. Sample metadata almost always included a de-identified subject ID, COVID-19 status, age in years and sex. Overall results and qualifications from the work: The amount of clinical and demographic metadata varied by source and participant and was provided uncurated.

The cysteine opens and the phenylalanine closes a CDR3 of 17 amino acids. The only DNA kept is the CDR3, 51 bases in frame from the first base. The junction shows trimming of 4 bases on V and 4 bases on J, and the gene matches do not reach 11 bases of it. Per the germline V gene, MDHEN is the CDR1 and SYDVKM is the CDR2. In the prospective study, participants were about 18 to 90 years old, resided in 20 to 30 geographic areas of the United States, and were enrolled through a virtual design. Cohort assignment in the prospective study relied on participant-reported clinical history from a screening survey and a study questionnaire. For ImmuneRACE Cohort 3, a participant was defined as recovered based on two consecutive negative NP/OP PCR tests, clearance by a healthcare professional, or resolution of symptoms. Mobile phlebotomists in the prospective study collected whole blood, serum and a nasopharyngeal or oropharyngeal swab from every participant. Participants in the prospective study had the option to provide additional blood draws and questionnaires over an approximately 2-month period. Blood samples from the prospective study were shipped frozen or at room temperature prior to DNA extraction.

Comment on this clone: Its antigen is still unknown. Per-nucleotide qualities are absent, and no much larger clonotype sits a single base away.

TCRbeta CDR3 regions were amplified from genomic DNA by means of the immunoSEQ Assay, a bias-controlled multiplex PCR. In the paper's pipeline: The number of nucleated cells in each sample was estimated from the amplification of reference gene primers within the assay. To quantify the absolute abundance of each unique TCRbeta CDR3 rearrangement, sequence reads were collapsed and filtered. For each sample, productive Simpson clonality was calculated as the square root of Simpson's diversity index over productive rearrangements. As stored in TCRdb, this immuneACCESS dataset retains in-frame rearrangements with V and J assigned. A fraction of the clones does not appear; measured against another copy, unresolved V genes explain less than half of the discrepancy, and the remainder lacks a known reason. V and J calls plus clone size are reproduced from that table; the DNA served to infer D and trimming. The sample profile shows some 250,000 clones; 70% to 90% of them were found once. The ten top clones hold 1.5% to 2% of the sample.

This clonotype was sampled from a woman between 50 and 59 years old who had recovered from COVID-19. Source material: PBMCs or T cells enriched from blood (not recorded which). Rearrangement joined TRBV28 to TRBJ1-1; 11 bases in the junction line up with TRBD1. In nucleotides, the sequence is TGTGCCAGCAGTTCACTCGGACAGGGGGCGTCGGGCACTGAAGCTTTCTTT. This codes for CASSSLGQGASGTEAFF. Outside the CDR3, residues come from the reference TRBV28 and TRBJ1-1 proteins, so the full variable domain is: DVKVTQSSRYLVKRTGEKVFLECVQDMDHENMFWYRQDPGLGLRLIYFSYDVKMKEKGDIPEGYSVSREKKERFSLILESASTNQTSMYLCASSSLGQGASGTEAFFGQGTRLTVV.